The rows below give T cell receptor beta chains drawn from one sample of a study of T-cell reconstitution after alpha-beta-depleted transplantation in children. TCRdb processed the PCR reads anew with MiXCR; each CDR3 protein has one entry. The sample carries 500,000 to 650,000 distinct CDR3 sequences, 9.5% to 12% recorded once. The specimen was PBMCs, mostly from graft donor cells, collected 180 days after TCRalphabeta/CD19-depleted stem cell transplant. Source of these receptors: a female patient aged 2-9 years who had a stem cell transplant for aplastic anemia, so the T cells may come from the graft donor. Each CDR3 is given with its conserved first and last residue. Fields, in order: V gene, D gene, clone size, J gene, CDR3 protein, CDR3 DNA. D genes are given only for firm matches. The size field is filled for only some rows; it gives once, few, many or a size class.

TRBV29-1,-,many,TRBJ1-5,CSAVGDVTGQPQHF,TGCAGCGCTGTGGGGGACGTGACGGGTCAGCCCCAGCATTTT
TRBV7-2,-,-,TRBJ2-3,CASGQAALGTDTQYF,TGTGCCAGCGGCCAAGCGGCGCTGGGCACAGATACGCAGTATTTT
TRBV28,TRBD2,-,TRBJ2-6,CASKTLAVYPSGANVLTF,TGTGCCAGCAAAACACTAGCGGTCTATCCCTCTGGGGCCAACGTCCTGACTTTC
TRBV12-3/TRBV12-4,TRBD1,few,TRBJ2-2,CASSTWDRGQRLGTGELFF,TGTGCCAGCAGTACCTGGGACAGGGGGCAAAGATTGGGAACCGGGGAGCTGTTTTTT
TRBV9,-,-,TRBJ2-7,CASSEGPGAGAGEQYF,TGTGCCAGCAGCGAAGGCCCTGGGGCGGGGGCGGGCGAGCAGTACTTC
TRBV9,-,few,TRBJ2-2,CASSVEVAINTGELFF,TGTGCCAGCAGCGTAGAGGTAGCCATAAACACCGGGGAGCTGTTTTTT
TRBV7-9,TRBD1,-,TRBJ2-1,CASSLEIVGGASNEQFF,TGTGCCAGCAGCTTAGAGATAGTAGGGGGCGCGAGCAATGAGCAGTTCTTC
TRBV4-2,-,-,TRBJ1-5,CASSRALGEPQHF,TGTGCCAGCAGCCGGGCCTTGGGGGAGCCCCAGCATTTT
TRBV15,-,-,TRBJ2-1,CATSRAHRAPPLFF,TGTGCCACCAGCAGGGCTCACAGGGCCCCGCCGTTATTCTTC
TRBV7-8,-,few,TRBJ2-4,CASSFEQGPKNIQYF,TGTGCCAGCAGCTTCGAACAGGGCCCCAAAAACATTCAGTACTTC
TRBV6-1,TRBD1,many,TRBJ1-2,CASRNRGNYGYTF,TGTGCCAGCAGGAACAGGGGGAACTATGGCTACACCTTC
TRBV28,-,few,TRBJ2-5,CASSPRWLSQETQYF,TGTGCCAGCAGCCCTCGGTGGTTAAGCCAAGAGACCCAGTACTTC
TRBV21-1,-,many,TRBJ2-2,CASSKVMTSRGGELFF,TGTGCCAGCAGCAAAGTCATGACTAGCAGGGGAGGGGAGCTGTTTTTT
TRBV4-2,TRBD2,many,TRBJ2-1,CASSQDPSGAYNEQFF,TGTGCCAGCAGCCAAGATCCTAGCGGGGCCTACAATGAGCAGTTCTTC
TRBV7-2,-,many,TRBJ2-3,CASSLVSGVDTQYF,TGTGCCAGCAGCTTAGTTTCGGGAGTTGATACGCAGTATTTT
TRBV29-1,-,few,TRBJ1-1,CSVAGGAGTEAFF,TGCAGCGTTGCCGGGGGGGCGGGAACTGAAGCTTTCTTT
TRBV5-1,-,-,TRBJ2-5,CASSSPSDYQYF,TGCGCCAGCAGCTCCCCGTCGGACTACCAGTACTTC
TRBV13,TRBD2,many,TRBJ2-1,CASSPPPGRAGNEQFF,TGTGCCAGCAGCCCACCACCCGGGAGGGCCGGAAATGAGCAGTTCTTC
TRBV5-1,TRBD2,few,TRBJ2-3,CASISGDYTDTQYF,TGCGCCAGCATTAGCGGGGATTACACAGATACGCAGTATTTT
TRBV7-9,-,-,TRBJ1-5,CASSLETVFGNQPQHF,TGTGCCAGCAGCTTAGAGACAGTATTCGGCAATCAGCCCCAGCATTTT
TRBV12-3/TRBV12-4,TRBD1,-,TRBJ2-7,CASSRRTGPYEQYF,TGTGCCAGCAGCCGTAGGACAGGGCCCTACGAGCAGTACTTC
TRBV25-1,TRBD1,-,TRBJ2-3,CASSEYGTGLPTDTQYF,TGTGCCAGCAGTGAATATGGGACAGGGCTACCCACAGATACGCAGTATTTT
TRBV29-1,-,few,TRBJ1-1,CSVSGGRGTEAFF,TGCAGCGTTTCGGGGGGGCGGGGCACTGAAGCTTTCTTT
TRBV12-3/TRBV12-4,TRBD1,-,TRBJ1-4,CASTNHRGNEKLFF,TGTGCCAGCACCAACCACAGGGGGAATGAAAAACTGTTTTTT
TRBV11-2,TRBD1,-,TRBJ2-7,CASSKAGTGREQYF,TGTGCCAGCAGCAAAGCCGGGACAGGGCGGGAGCAGTACTTC
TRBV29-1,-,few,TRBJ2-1,CSVDPRGTYNEQFF,TGCAGCGTTGATCCCAGGGGGACTTACAATGAGCAGTTCTTC
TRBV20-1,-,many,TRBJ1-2,CSASVGSDYGYTF,TGCAGTGCTAGTGTAGGTTCTGACTATGGCTACACCTTC
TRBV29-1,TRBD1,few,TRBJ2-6,CSAAGGSAGANVLTF,TGCAGCGCCGCAGGGGGCTCGGCTGGGGCCAACGTCCTGACTTTC
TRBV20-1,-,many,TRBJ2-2,CSARDLALNTGELFF,TGCAGTGCTAGAGATCTGGCCCTCAACACCGGGGAGCTGTTTTTT
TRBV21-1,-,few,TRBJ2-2,CASSKFPLVTGTRTGTGELFF,TGTGCCAGCAGCAAATTCCCACTTGTAACCGGGACTAGAACGGGCACCGGGGAGCTGTTTTTT
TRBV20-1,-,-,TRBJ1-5,CSARSRGGSQPQHF,TGCAGTGCTAGGTCCAGGGGTGGGAGTCAGCCCCAGCATTTT